This T cell receptor (beta chain) was retrieved from a study of radiotherapy plus CTLA-4 blockade in lung cancer. Patients with chemo-refractory metastatic non-small-cell lung cancer received focal radiation plus CTLA-4 blockade with ipilimumab. Study-wide results and limits: Reports identified early blood T cell clone dynamics, with interferon-beta, as the best response predictor. Following radiotherapy plus ipilimumab, tumor-derived TCR clones expanded in the blood.

The method was immunoSEQ multiplex PCR; TCRdb's version includes in-frame clones alone and lacks a portion of them. Of more than 65,000 clones listed, around 86% are singletons. This clone was recorded only once. Its antigen remains unknown. CDR3 length: 14 amino acids. Germline lookup yields CDR1 SGHTA and CDR2 FQGNSA. Deletions cut 1 base from V and 3 bases from J, with 9 bases between. The source was peripheral blood, collected from a patient treated with radiotherapy plus ipilimumab. The TCR was taken from a human donor with non-small cell lung cancer who had stable disease on radiotherapy plus ipilimumab. The gene calls are TRBV7-2 and TRBJ1-1, with D unresolved. The CDR3 sequence is CASSLVRVDTEAFF. CDR3 coding DNA: TGTGCCAGCAGCTTAGTGCGGGTGGACACTGAAGCTTTCTTT.